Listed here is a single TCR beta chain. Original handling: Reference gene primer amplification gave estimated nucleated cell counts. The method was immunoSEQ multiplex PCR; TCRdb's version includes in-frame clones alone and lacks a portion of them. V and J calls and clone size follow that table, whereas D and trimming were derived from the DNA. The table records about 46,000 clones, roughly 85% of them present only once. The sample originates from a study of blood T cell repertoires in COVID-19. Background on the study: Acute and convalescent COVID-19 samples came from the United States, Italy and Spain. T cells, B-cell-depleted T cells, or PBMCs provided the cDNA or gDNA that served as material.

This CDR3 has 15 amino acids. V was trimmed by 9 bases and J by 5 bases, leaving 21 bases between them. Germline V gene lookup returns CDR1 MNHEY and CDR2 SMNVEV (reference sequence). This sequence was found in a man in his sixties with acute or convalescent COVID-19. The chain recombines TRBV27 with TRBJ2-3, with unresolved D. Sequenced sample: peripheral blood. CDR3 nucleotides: TGTGCCAGTTCCCTACTGGGCTCCGTGGGAGATACGCAGTATTTT. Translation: CASSLLGSVGDTQYF.